These 14 T cell receptor beta chains were sequenced from one sample in a study of T cell clonotyping in hematopoietic cell transplantation. TCRdb's copy holds only in-frame clones and misses some; the assay was immunoSEQ multiplex PCR. This table has about 10,000 clones, about 90% appearing once. The time point here: recipient sample about 28 days before transplant, after cytoreduction. The specimen comprised peripheral blood mononuclear cells, sampled before stem cell transplant. These receptors came from a woman aged 55-69 years with acute myeloid leukemia. Some clones in this sample may be carry-over from other donors' samples.

The chain carries TRBV29-1 and TRBJ2-7; 8 bases fit TRBD1. Germline CDR1 reads SQVTM; CDR2 reads ANQGSEA. The J segment lost 5 bases and the V segment lost 1 base, leaving 7 bases of the junction unmatched. The CDR3 covers 14 residues. CDR3 amino acids: CSVEGTGKVHEQYF. In DNA form, the CDR3 reads TGCAGCGTTGAAGGGACAGGGAAGGTCCACGAGCAGTACTTC.

V is TRBV15 and J is TRBJ2-7; 7 bases match TRBD2. Losses at the gene ends were 3 bases for V and 5 bases for J; bases not matched to a gene: 13. The CDR3 loop spans 16 amino acids. Per germline, CDR1 LNHNV and CDR2 YYDKDF (reference sequence). The CDR3 is CATSRVGSGGGNEQYF. The CDR3 DNA sequence: TGTGCCACCAGCAGGGTGGGGTCGGGGGGAGGAAACGAGCAGTACTTC.

This clone was seen a few times. This sequence joins TRBV29-1 and TRBJ1-5; possible D gene TRBD1, 5 bases. Between the trimmed V and J ends, which lost 4 bases and 5 bases, there was a span of 12 bases. Germline V gene sequence: CDR1 SQVTM, CDR2 ANQGSEA. This CDR3 region has 13 residues. This chain's CDR3 is CSVVADTYQPQHF. The CDR3 DNA reads as TGCAGCGTTGTTGCGGACACCTATCAGCCCCAGCATTTT.

The J gene is TRBJ2-1, the V gene TRBV28; 10 positions agree with TRBD2. Germline CDR1 MDHEN, CDR2 SYDVKM. V lost 9 bases and J lost 4; bases outside the gene matches: 3. CDR3 length equals 13 residues. CDR3 in DNA: TGTGCCAGTAGCGGGAGGCAATACAATGAGCAGTTCTTC. Translation gives CASSGRQYNEQFF.

J is TRBJ2-7 and V is TRBV11-2; D gene ambiguous. Trimming stripped 5 bases from V and 3 bases from J, with 11 bases between. Germline V gives CDR1 SGHAT, CDR2 FQNNGV. This CDR3 spans 13 amino acids. CDR3 residues: CASSPASDYEQYV. In nucleotides, the CDR3 is TGTGCCAGCAGCCCGGCCAGCGACTACGAGCAGTACGTC.

The V gene is TRBV10-1, the J gene TRBJ2-4; D gene uncertain. In germline, CDR1 is WNHNN, CDR2 SYGVQD (reference sequence). Deletions cut 6 bases from V and 2 bases from J, with 8 bases between. The CDR3 is 13 amino acids. CDR3 in amino acids: CASSHPTKNIQYF. Written as DNA, the CDR3 is TGCGCCAGCAGCCACCCAACCAAAAACATTCAGTACTTC.

The gene calls are TRBV5-1 and TRBJ2-1, with unresolved D. V was clipped by 2 bases and J by 2 bases, with 8 bases between them. Looked up from germline, CDR1 is SGHRS and CDR2 is YFSETQ. This CDR3 region has 14 residues. The CDR3 here is CASSLQRAYNEQFF. For the CDR3, the DNA is TGCGCCAGCAGCTTACAAAGGGCCTACAATGAGCAGTTCTTC.

The chain couples TRBV11-2 to TRBJ2-7; 7 bases fit TRBD1. V was clipped by 5 bases and J by 6 bases; unmatched bases: 13. This CDR3 has 15 amino acids. Germline-derived CDR1 and CDR2 are SGHAT and FQNNGV. The CDR3: CASSPMLGTEVEQYF. In DNA form, the CDR3 reads TGTGCCAGCAGCCCGATGTTAGGGACAGAAGTCGAGCAGTACTTC.

J is TRBJ2-5 and V is TRBV15; unclear D gene. The CDR3 covers 13 residues. V was trimmed by 1 base and J by 8 bases, leaving 11 bases between them. Germline CDR1 LNHNV, CDR2 YYDKDF (reference sequence). CDR3 sequence (DNA): TGTGCCACCAGCAGAGCTTTAGGTCTCACCCAGTACTTC. Protein product: CATSRALGLTQYF.

This clone was observed once. V and J are TRBV27 and TRBJ1-2; D not certain. V lost 1 base and J 6 bases, leaving 12 bases between the germline ends. Germline CDR1 and CDR2: MNHEY and SMNVEV (reference sequence). There are 14 residues in the CDR3. The CDR3 region has the DNA TGTGCCAGCAGTTTATACTCGGGGATAGATGGCTACACCTTC. This encodes CASSLYSGIDGYTF.

For the CDR3, the DNA is TGTGCCAGCAGCCTAGTCCACGGTGAGCAGTTCTTC. Translating gives CASSLVHGEQFF. The genes are TRBV6-1 and TRBJ2-1; no reliable D call. Deletions cut 6 bases from V and 9 bases from J, with 12 bases between. This CDR3 comprises 12 residues. The germline gives CDR1 MNHNS, CDR2 SASEGT.

The chain is built from TRBV30 and TRBJ1-1, with D tentatively TRBD1 (5 bases). Germline loops: CDR1 GTSNPN, CDR2 SVGIG (reference sequence). The CDR3 spans 15 residues. Trimming took 0 bases from V and 2 from J, leaving 13 bases between them. The CDR3 reads CAWSVLRQRNTEAFF. DNA of the CDR3: TGTGCCTGGAGTGTACTAAGACAGCGAAACACTGAAGCTTTCTTT. Drawing the rest from reference TRBV30 and TRBJ1-1, the complete variable domain is SQTIHQWPATLVQPVGSPLSLECTVEGTSNPNLYWYRQAAGRGLQLLFYSVGIGQISSEVPQNLSASRPQDRQFILSSKKLLLSDSGFYLCAWSVLRQRNTEAFFGQGTRLTVV.

V gene TRBV9 combines with J gene TRBJ1-5; possible D gene TRBD1, 6 bases. This CDR3 contains 14 residues. Germline loops: CDR1 SGDLS, CDR2 YYNGEE. V lost 5 bases to trimming and J lost 5 bases, with 14 bases between them. The CDR3 coding sequence is TGTGCCAGCAGTCAGGAGGGGGAGGATCAGCCCCAGCATTTT. The encoded protein is CASSQEGEDQPQHF.

The rearrangement links TRBV5-8 to TRBJ2-7; perhaps D is TRBD1 or TRBD2 (5 bases each). Looked up from germline, CDR1 is SGHTS and CDR2 is YDEGEE. V lost 3 bases, J lost 3 bases, and 13 bases lay in between. The CDR3 spans 14 residues. The CDR3 nucleotides read TGTGCCAGCAGCTGGGGAAGAGGGGACTACGAGCAGTACGTC. It specifies CASSWGRGDYEQYV.